This T cell receptor (beta chain) was observed in a study of cytomegalovirus exposure and HLA in healthy donors. Overall study results and limits: Associated with cytomegalovirus, according to the listing, were fewer than 200 TCR beta chains. Reports described diagnosis of cytomegalovirus status by the classifier as highly specific and sensitive.

With 0 bases removed from V and 1 base from J, the gap between germline ends came to 6 bases. The CDR3 totals 15 residues. Germline V gene data show CDR1 as MNHEY and CDR2 as SVGAGI. As regards this clone: Its specificity is not known.

Assay used: immunoSEQ multiplex PCR; TCRdb lists only in-frame clones, some missing. Of 150,000 or so clones in the sample, more than 70% are singletons; the top ten hold about a tenth. The V gene is TRBV6-5, the J gene TRBJ2-2; no reliable D call. Sequenced material: PBMCs. This receptor was taken from a man aged 25-40 years in good health and CMV-seropositive. Written as DNA, the CDR3 is TGTGCCAGCAGTTACTCTTCACAGAACACCGGGGAGCTGTTTTTT. Its translation is CASSYSSQNTGELFF.